These 20 T cell receptor beta chains share one sample of origin, sequenced in a study of T cell responses to AZD1222 COVID-19 vaccine. Assay used: immunoSEQ multiplex PCR; TCRdb lists only in-frame clones, some missing. Here the sample spans fewer than 180,000 clones, about 92% being singletons. This sample comprised peripheral blood, obtained 28 days after the second AZD1222 dose. The receptors shown here come from an adult who received the AZD1222 COVID-19 vaccine.

The rearrangement joins TRBV30 to TRBJ1-5; the D gene is possibly TRBD1 (6 bases). V was pared by 3 bases and J by 2 bases, with 14 bases between. This CDR3 has 15 amino acids. Germline loops: CDR1 GTSNPN, CDR2 SVGIG (reference sequence). CDR3 nucleotides: TGTGCCTGGAGCTATGGGGGGCTTGGCAATCAGCCCCAGCATTTT. Residues: CAWSYGGLGNQPQHF.

This clone was found once. The chain couples TRBV7-2 to TRBJ2-5; D unresolved. Germline values: CDR1 SGHTA, CDR2 FQGNSA. The CDR3 runs to 13 residues. V gave up 1 base and J gave up 2 bases, with 5 bases separating them. The CDR3 nucleotides read TGTGCCAGCAGCTTAGGTCGTCAAGAGACCCAGTACTTC. Protein product: CASSLGRQETQYF.

The V call is TRBV19, the J call TRBJ1-3, with 7 nucleotides matching TRBD1. From germline, CDR1 is LNHDA and CDR2 SQIVND (reference sequence). Trimming removed 10 bases from V and 0 bases from J; junction bases left unmatched: 3. This CDR3 region has 13 residues. CDR3 bases: TGTGCCATCGGGACAGCCTCTGGAAACACCATATATTTT. Protein product: CAIGTASGNTIYF.

This clone was seen a handful of times. The gene calls are TRBV18 and TRBJ2-2; 7 bases agree with TRBD1. Trimming cost V 1 base and J 5 bases; bases outside gene matches: 4. The germline CDR1 and CDR2 sequences are KGHSH and LQKENI. This CDR3 has 15 residues. CDR3 nucleotides: TGTGCCAGCTCACCACAGCAGGGGGTTACCGGGGAGCTGTTTTTT. Amino acids: CASSPQQGVTGELFF. Full variable domain (missing parts from reference TRBV18 and TRBJ2-2): NAGVMQNPRHLVRRRGQEARLRCSPMKGHSHVYWYRQLPEEGLKFMVYLQKENIIDESGMPKERFSAEFPKEGPSILRIQQVVRGDSAAYFCASSPQQGVTGELFFGEGSRLTVL.

This clone has a handful of counts. The genes are TRBV10-2 and TRBJ2-5; D is ambiguous. The germline gives CDR1 WSHSY, CDR2 SAAADI. Deletions cut 6 bases from V and 2 bases from J, with 4 bases between. The CDR3 runs 11 residues. The CDR3 nucleotides read TGCGCCAGCAGCAAACAAGAGACCCAGTACTTC. Translation gives CASSKQETQYF.

The chain links TRBV7-2 to TRBJ1-5; the D is unclear. The CDR3 runs 14 residues. V lost 1 base, J lost 15 bases, and 19 bases lay in between. Germline CDR1 is SGHTA and CDR2 is FQGNSA. DNA for the CDR3: TGTGCCAGCAGCTTAGAGGGTCAGGCCCTCGGGTTGCATTTT. This sequence encodes CASSLEGQALGLHF. Looking up the rest from reference TRBV7-2 and TRBJ1-5 gives the full variable domain: GAGVSQSPSNKVTEKGKDVELRCDPISGHTALYWYRQSLGQGLEFLIYFQGNSAPDKSGLPSDRFSAERTGGSVSTLTIQRTQQEDSAVYLCASSLEGQALGLHFGDGTRLSIL.

This clone came up a few times. This CDR3 is CASSLDFGDNEQFF. The CDR3 bases are TGTGCCAGCAGCTTAGATTTTGGGGACAATGAGCAGTTCTTC. The J gene is TRBJ2-1, the V gene TRBV11-2; D unresolved. Germline V gene sequence: CDR1 SGHAT, CDR2 FQNNGV. Trimming pared 0 bases from V and 5 bases from J, leaving 8 bases between. The CDR3 runs 14 residues.

CDR3 DNA sequence: TGTGCCAGCTCACCGCAGGGACCCTCAATCCACGTCGACTATGGCTACACCTTC. It is translated as CASSPQGPSIHVDYGYTF. The chain carries TRBV18 and TRBJ1-2, with D maybe TRBD1 (5 bases). This CDR3 is 18 amino acids long. V was pared by 3 bases and J by 3 bases, with 23 bases between. Germline assignment: CDR1 KGHSH and CDR2 LQKENI.

This chain connects TRBV9 to TRBJ2-1; 15 bases are a match to TRBD2. After removal of 4 bases from V and 9 bases from J, the junction contained 8 bases not matched to a gene. Germline loops: CDR1 SGDLS, CDR2 YYNGEE. This CDR3 is 16 amino acids long. The DNA of the CDR3 is TGTGCCAGCAGCCTGAGGACTAGCGGGAGGGAATGTGAGCAGTTCTTC. Protein sequence: CASSLRTSGRECEQFF.

The chain combines TRBV27 with TRBJ2-1, with 9 bases that match TRBD2. The CDR3 has 15 residues. V lost 5 bases, J lost 7 bases, and 9 bases stayed unmatched. The V gene's germline CDR1 is MNHEY and CDR2 SMNVEV (reference sequence). CDR3 protein: CASSPAREGPNEQFF. CDR3 bases: TGTGCCAGCAGTCCGGCGCGGGAGGGCCCGAATGAGCAGTTCTTC.

The chain is built from TRBV27 and TRBJ2-2; either TRBD1 or TRBD2 may fit D (6 bases each). Germline values: CDR1 MNHEY, CDR2 SMNVEV (reference sequence). Trimming shortened V by 3 bases and J by 3 bases, and 14 bases separated the two germline ends. This CDR3 has 16 amino acids. DNA for the CDR3: TGTGCCAGCAGTTTCTGGGGGGCGCCGGACACCGGGGAGCTGTTTTTT. Translated, it gives CASSFWGAPDTGELFF.

This CDR3 reads CASSQPSTEAFF. As DNA, the CDR3 is TGTGCCAGCAGCCAACCTAGCACTGAAGCTTTCTTT. The rearrangement joins TRBV3-1 (or the pseudogene TRBV3-2) to TRBJ1-1, with D hard to call. Between the trimmed V and J ends, which lost 2 bases and 4 bases, there was a span of 5 bases. Germline assignment: CDR1 LGHDT and CDR2 YNNKEL (reference sequence). This CDR3 region has 12 residues.

The chain employs TRBV7-9 and TRBJ2-2; the D call may be TRBD1 or TRBD2 (5 bases each). Germline values: CDR1 SEHNR, CDR2 FQNEAQ (reference sequence). Trimming left V 7 bases short and J 4 bases short, with 13 bases between. This CDR3 comprises 14 residues. CDR3 coding DNA: TGTGCCAGCAACCACCCTGGGGGCACCGGGGAGCTGTTTTTT. Its protein is CASNHPGGTGELFF.

The rearrangement joins TRBV6-5 to TRBJ2-7, with 11 positions matching TRBD1. Per the germline V gene, CDR1 is MNHEY and CDR2 is SVGAGI. V lost 6 bases, J lost 6 bases, and 7 bases stayed unmatched. The CDR3 totals 14 residues. The CDR3 region is CASRAGTGGGEQYF. CDR3 bases: TGTGCCAGCAGGGCCGGGACAGGGGGAGGCGAGCAGTACTTC.

This clone has a single count. The chain uses TRBV4-1 and TRBJ2-1; D ambiguous. The V gene's germline CDR1 is MGHRA and CDR2 YSYEKL. Trimming stripped 1 base from V and 0 bases from J, with 10 bases between. The CDR3 spans 16 residues. CDR3 in amino acids: CASSQGLLTSYNEQFF. The CDR3 region has the DNA TGCGCCAGCAGCCAAGGGTTGCTGACCTCCTACAATGAGCAGTTCTTC.

V is TRBV7-2 and J is TRBJ2-3; D ambiguous. The V end was cut by 3 bases, the J end by 4 bases, with 14 bases between. The CDR3 spans 15 residues. Germline CDR1 and CDR2: SGHTA and FQGNSA. Here the CDR3 reads CASSFSPLGADTQYF. CDR3 sequence (DNA): TGTGCCAGCAGCTTTTCCCCCCTCGGAGCAGATACGCAGTATTTT.

The genes are TRBV5-3 and TRBJ1-2; D is ambiguous. TRBV5-3 has ORF status, its function being uncertain. The length of the CDR3 is 14 residues. Deletions cut 5 bases from V and 2 bases from J, with 13 bases between. DNA for the CDR3: TGTGCCAGAAGGTTATCACCGGCGAACTATGGCTACACCTTC. This gives the protein CARRLSPANYGYTF.

The rearrangement uses TRBV19 and TRBJ1-2; D uncertain. V dropped 7 bases and J dropped 8 bases, with 5 bases sitting between them. CDR3 length: 9 amino acids. The germline gives CDR1 LNHDA, CDR2 SQIVND (reference sequence). CDR3 protein: CASKGGYTF. Here the CDR3 DNA reads TGTGCCAGTAAAGGCGGCTACACCTTC. The whole variable domain, remainder taken from reference TRBV19 and TRBJ1-2, is DGGITQSPKYLFRKEGQNVTLSCEQNLNHDAMYWYRQDPGQGLRLIYYSQIVNDFQKGDIAEGYSVSREKKESFPLTVTSAQKNPTAFYLCASKGGYTFGSGTRLTVV.

The chain carries TRBV18 and TRBJ2-7, with D perhaps TRBD2 (6 bases). Germline V gives CDR1 KGHSH, CDR2 LQKENI. CDR3 length: 17 amino acids. The V and J ends lost 3 bases and 4 bases respectively, with 22 bases between them. CDR3 nucleotides: TGTGCCAGCTCACCGCCAGGTGGAGGGACCGCTAATTACGAGCAGTACTTC. Its translation is CASSPPGGGTANYEQYF.

The rearrangement links TRBV5-1 to TRBJ2-7; 8 nucleotides align to TRBD2. CDR1 and CDR2 (germline): SGHRS, YFSETQ. Trimming removed 1 base from V and 3 bases from J; junction bases left unmatched: 6. The CDR3 sequence is 15 residues long. For the CDR3, the DNA is TGCGCCAGCAGCTTGTACACTAGCGGCTACTACGAGCAGTACTTC. This gives the protein CASSLYTSGYYEQYF.